This note documents a single T cell receptor (beta chain) sequence. The clone's antigen remains unknown. Base qualities are not at hand, and no much larger clone is one base apart. V lost 1 base and J lost 1 base; the stretch between them is 20 bases long. Sequences DFQATT (CDR1) and SNEGSKA (CDR2) are obtained from the germline V gene (reference sequence). From the cysteine up to the phenylalanine, the CDR3 has a length of 18 residues. The only DNA kept is the CDR3, 54 bases in frame from the first base. Data came from an Illumina HiSeq 2500. Quantitative 5'-RACE with molecular barcodes was used to prepare TCR beta libraries. From the authors' description of their analysis: A new computational method, built on a probabilistic model of VDJ rearrangement, was used to identify disease-linked TCR variants. Clones were called with MiXCR by TCRdb after fastp trimmed the public reads at Q25, and only in-frame beta chains were retained. Each CDR3 protein appears once, grouped with its most common genes and DNA. Here the V and J calls rest on TCRdb's processing, not on the authors' analysis. The sample data list approximately 250,000 distinct CDR3 sequences, and over 30% of these were observed just once. The top ten constitute 4% to 5% of the sample.

These data originate in a study of CD8 T cells in ankylosing spondylitis (dated by TCRdb to 2016 to 2017). Some background on the complete study: The study set out to find disease-linked TCR variants by profiling T cell receptor beta repertoires in ankylosing spondylitis patients and healthy donors. The whole study cohort included some 100 healthy donors and 20 to 25 ankylosing spondylitis patients. Peripheral blood samples were taken, and synovial fluid was additionally collected from ankylosing spondylitis patients.

What the study reported, not specific to this receptor: Blood from ankylosing spondylitis patients appeared to be characterized by a TCR beta motif composed of several highly homologous amino acid variants. Some TCR beta motif variants had previously been reported in synovial fluid and blood of reactive arthritis patients, which suggested common disease-initiation mechanisms. According to the report, matched synovial fluid samples from ankylosing spondylitis patients were significantly enriched for the disease-linked clones. The disease-linked clones showed a CD8+ phenotype and occurred at relatively low frequencies in peripheral blood.

This TCR was recovered from a male donor with ankylosing spondylitis or in good health (not recorded which). The chain couples TRBV20-1 to TRBJ1-5, with the D gene not clear enough to name. The specimen was blood, either unsorted or a sorted T cell fraction (not recorded which). The nucleotide sequence reads TGCAGTGCTAGAGGAGGCCTTTGGGCCGTGGAAAGCAATCAGCCCCAGCATTTT. It translates to CSARGGLWAVESNQPQHF.